Following are 18 T cell receptor beta chains from one sample sequenced in a study of vaccination and CD4 T cells after COVID-19. Indicated treatment: roughly nine-day PBMC culture with coronavirus spike peptide pools or control peptides (ViraFEST assay). At the Johns Hopkins FTIC core, DNA taken from cultured CD4+ T cells was sequenced by way of the Oncomine TCR Beta short-read assay. TCRdb reanalysed the PCR reads using MiXCR and keeps one entry per CDR3 protein. The data show around 15,000 distinct CDR3 sequences, around 52% seen once. These receptors are not linked to any known antigen. Sequenced sample: CD4+ T cells from blood, cultured in vitro. The receptors were gathered from a human donor who had recovered from COVID-19.

The sample holds a few counts of this clonotype. This chain joins TRBV24-1 and TRBJ2-5; the D is unclear. The CDR3 covers 12 residues. With 0 bases removed from V and 5 bases from J, the gap between germline ends came to 3 bases. The germline gives CDR1 KGHDR, CDR2 SFDVKD. Written as DNA, the CDR3 is TGTGCCACCAGTGATTTGTGGGAGACCCAGTACTTC. The encoded protein is CATSDLWETQYF.

The V call is TRBV15, the J call TRBJ1-2; 10 nucleotides agree with TRBD1. This CDR3 is built from 14 residues. Germline V gene sequence: CDR1 LNHNV, CDR2 YYDKDF (reference sequence). V was pared by 5 bases and J by 8 bases, with 8 bases of the junction left unmatched. CDR3: CATSVDRGRAGYTF. As DNA, the CDR3 is TGTGCCACCAGCGTTGACAGGGGGCGCGCGGGCTACACCTTC.

This chain connects TRBV6-5 to TRBJ2-1, with 12 bases matching TRBD2. Germline assignment: CDR1 MNHEY and CDR2 SVGAGI. The junction had 4 bases not matched to a gene; V was cut back by 4 bases and J by 6 bases. The length of the CDR3 is 15 residues. The CDR3 DNA reads as TGTGCCAGCAGTTGGACTAGCGGGAATCTCAATGAGCAGTTCTTC. Encoded protein: CASSWTSGNLNEQFF.

There are a few counts of this clonotype. The genes are TRBV6-5 and TRBJ1-2; 9 bases agree with TRBD1. This CDR3 contains 17 residues. Germline CDR1 is MNHEY and CDR2 is SVGAGI. The junction had 11 bases not matched to a gene; V was cut back by 2 bases and J by 4 bases. The CDR3 loop reads CASSYQKGQGVGYGYTF. The DNA of the CDR3 is TGTGCCAGCAGTTACCAGAAGGGACAGGGCGTAGGCTATGGCTACACCTTC.

This clonotype has a handful of counts. Compared with germline, one end of the junction differs, possibly owing to a read error. The chain recombines TRBV2 with TRBJ2-5; 7 nucleotides agree with TRBD1. Germline V gives CDR1 SNHLY, CDR2 FYNNEI. The CDR3 sequence is 15 residues long. CDR3: CASSRQGPDQETQYF. As DNA, the CDR3 is TGTGCCAGCAGCAGACAGGGACCCGATCAAGAGACCCAGTATTTC. Full variable domain (rest looked up from reference TRBV2 and TRBJ2-5): EPEVTQTPSHQVTQMGQEVILRCVPISNHLYFYWYRQILGQKVEFLVSFYNNEISEKSEIFDDQFSVERPDGSNFTLKIRSTKLEDSAMYFCASSRQGPDQETQYFGPGTRLLVL.

This clonotype was detected only a few times. The V and J genes are TRBV7-9 and TRBJ2-3; D might be TRBD2 (6 bases). CDR1 and CDR2 (germline): SEHNR, FQNEAQ (reference sequence). Trimming took off 5 bases at V and 9 bases at J, with 12 bases between the two ends. This CDR3 has 12 residues. CDR3 loop: CASSLRLVTQYF. The CDR3, as DNA: TGTGCCAGCAGCCTGCGACTAGTAACGCAGTATTTT.

V and J are TRBV7-9 and TRBJ1-6; 10 bases map to TRBD1. Germline CDR1 is SEHNR and CDR2 is FQNEAQ (reference sequence). The CDR3 length is 15 residues. V lost 5 bases and J lost 10; bases outside the gene matches: 8. As DNA, the CDR3 is TGTGCCAGCAGCGCCACGACAGGGGGCAACTCACCCCTCCACTTT. Translated: CASSATTGGNSPLHF.

This clonotype occurred a few times. The V and J genes are TRBV24-1 and TRBJ1-5; possibly TRBD1 for D (6 bases). CDR3 length: 14 amino acids. V was pared by 3 bases and J by 8 bases, with 13 bases between. CDR1 is KGHDR, CDR2 SFDVKD, per germline. The CDR3 DNA sequence: TGTGCCACCAGTGATGCTAGGGGGGGGGAGCCCCAGCATTTT. Its protein is CATSDARGGEPQHF.

The rearrangement joins TRBV7-9 to TRBJ1-1; D possibly corresponds to TRBD1 (5 bases). Germline lookup yields CDR1 SEHNR and CDR2 FQNEAQ (reference sequence). Trimming left V 4 bases short and J 4 bases short, with 22 bases between. The CDR3 length is 17 residues. The CDR3 spells CASSYLGGTVSSTEAFF. Written as DNA, the CDR3 is TGTGCCAGCAGCTACCTGGGGGGTACAGTTTCGTCCACTGAAGCTTTCTTT.

The chain is built from TRBV5-4 and TRBJ1-2; D is perhaps TRBD1 (6 bases). Germline CDR1 SGHNT, CDR2 YYREEE (reference sequence). V was clipped by 0 bases and J by 11 bases, with 11 bases between them. CDR3 length: 12 residues. CDR3 sequence: CASSLVAGDYTF. CDR3 DNA sequence: TGTGCCAGCAGCTTGGTGGCAGGGGATTACACCTTC.

This chain joins TRBV10-3 and TRBJ1-4; TRBD1 might be the D (5 bases). The V gene's germline CDR1 is ENHRY and CDR2 SYGVKD. V dropped 0 bases and J dropped 8 bases, with 13 bases sitting between them. The CDR3 covers 15 residues. The chain's CDR3 is CAISESGDQVEKLFF. In DNA, the CDR3 is TGTGCCATCAGTGAGTCCGGGGACCAAGTGGAAAAACTGTTTTTT.

This clonotype came up a few times. The chain has TRBV6-1 and TRBJ1-5; D unclear. CDR3 length equals 13 residues. Germline values: CDR1 MNHNS, CDR2 SASEGT. Trimming left V 6 bases short and J 3 bases short, with 9 bases between. The CDR3 reads CASRELPNQPQHF. The CDR3 DNA follows: TGTGCCAGCAGGGAACTCCCCAATCAGCCCCAGCATTTT.

The rearrangement uses TRBV18 and TRBJ1-5; 8 bases are shared with TRBD1. CDR1 is KGHSH, CDR2 LQKENI, per germline. This CDR3 comprises 13 residues. V lost 4 bases to trimming and J lost 7 bases; unmatched junction nucleotides: 3. CDR3 nucleotide sequence: TGTGCCAGCTCACAGGACAGGGAACAGCCCCAGCATTTT. This sequence encodes CASSQDREQPQHF.

This clonotype was seen only a few times. The chain joins TRBV12-3 or TRBV12-4 to TRBJ2-4; D possibly corresponds to TRBD2 (7 bases). The CDR3 covers 14 residues. V was clipped by 6 bases and J by 5 bases, with 14 bases between them. CDR3 protein: CASSRGGAENIQYF. For the CDR3, the DNA is TGTGCCAGCAGCCGAGGGGGGGCAGAAAACATTCAGTACTTC.

The J gene is TRBJ2-1, the V gene TRBV20-1; D ambiguous. The germline V gene has CDR1 DFQATT and CDR2 SNEGSKA (reference sequence). The germline V and J ends were trimmed by 0 bases and 3 bases, with 12 bases remaining between them. The CDR3 is 15 amino acids. The CDR3 nucleotides read TGCAGTGCTAGAGATGAGGAGCGTAGCTACAATGAGCAGTTCTTC. It encodes CSARDEERSYNEQFF.

This sequence joins TRBV6-1 and TRBJ2-1, with D perhaps TRBD2 (5 bases). This CDR3 is built from 12 residues. V was shortened by 2 bases and J by 8 bases, with 7 bases between the two germline ends. Per the germline V gene, CDR1 is MNHNS and CDR2 is SASEGT. CDR3 in amino acids: CASSETGDEQFF. The CDR3, as DNA: TGTGCCAGCAGTGAAACCGGGGATGAGCAGTTCTTC.

This clonotype was seen more than once but under ten times. The rearrangement links TRBV7-8 to TRBJ1-5; maybe TRBD1 (6 bases). Per germline, CDR1 SGHVS and CDR2 FQNEAQ. The CDR3 runs 15 residues. Deletions cut 6 bases from V and 2 bases from J, with 14 bases between. DNA for the CDR3: TGTGCCAGCAGAGAGAACAGGGATGGCAATCAGCCCCAGCATTTT. Protein: CASRENRDGNQPQHF. The whole variable domain, remainder taken from reference TRBV7-8 and TRBJ1-5, is GAGVSQSPRYKVAKRGQDVALRCDPISGHVSLFWYQQALGQGPEFLTYFQNEAQLDKSGLPSDRFFAERPEGSVSTLKIQRTQQEDSAVYLCASRENRDGNQPQHFGDGTRLSIL.

The chain uses TRBV20-1 and TRBJ1-1; unclear D gene. The germline CDR1 and CDR2 sequences are DFQATT and SNEGSKA (reference sequence). The CDR3 spans 13 residues. The V end was cut by 1 base, the J end by 1 base, with 7 bases between. The CDR3 DNA is TGCAGTGCTAGAGGAGGCTGGAACACTGAAGCTTTCTTT. Its translation: CSARGGWNTEAFF.